This record looks at one T cell receptor beta chain sequence and its context. Compared with germline, one end of the junction differs, possibly owing to a read error. With a constant-region primer, TCR beta cDNA was made from approximately 500 ng of total RNA. Three rounds of nested multiplex PCR with slightly modified ARM-PCR produced TCR beta libraries. Rounds one and two of PCR, each of 10 cycles, were primed with TRBV1-TRBV30 forward primers and a C-beta reverse primer. TCRdb passed the multiplex PCR reads through MiXCR, listing each CDR3 protein once. Of approximately 45,000 distinct CDR3 sequences listed, approximately 70% are singletons. This entry belongs to a study of tumor-infiltrating lymphocytes in primary liver carcinoma. DNA and RNA were both co-extracted from around 20-30 mg of bulk tissue that had not been sorted. The CDR3 consists of 16 residues. The germline gives CDR1 SGHNT, CDR2 YENEEA.

This TCR was sampled from a man aged 40-55 years with primary liver carcinoma and hepatitis B virus infection. V and J are TRBV11-3 and TRBJ2-1; D possibly corresponds to TRBD2 (6 bases). Sequencing was done on a sample of liver tumor tissue from sampling region 2. Subset specified: tumor region T2, inferior pole. CDR3 loop: CACSLDSWSGHNEQFF. In DNA form, the CDR3 reads TGTGCCTGCAGCCTCGATAGCTGGAGCGGGCACAATGAACAGTTCTTC.